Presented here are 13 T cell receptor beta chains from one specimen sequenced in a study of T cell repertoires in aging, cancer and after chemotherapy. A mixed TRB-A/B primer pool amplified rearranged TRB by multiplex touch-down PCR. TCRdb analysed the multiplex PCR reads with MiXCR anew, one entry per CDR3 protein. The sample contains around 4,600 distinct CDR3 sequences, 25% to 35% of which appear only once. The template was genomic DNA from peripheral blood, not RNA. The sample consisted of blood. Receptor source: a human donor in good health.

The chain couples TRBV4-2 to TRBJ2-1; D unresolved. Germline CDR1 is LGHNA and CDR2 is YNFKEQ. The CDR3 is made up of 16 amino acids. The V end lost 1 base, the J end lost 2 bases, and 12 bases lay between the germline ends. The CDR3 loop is CASSQGAGVTYNEQFF. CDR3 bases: TGTGCCAGCAGCCAAGGTGCTGGAGTGACCTACAATGAGCAGTTCTTC.

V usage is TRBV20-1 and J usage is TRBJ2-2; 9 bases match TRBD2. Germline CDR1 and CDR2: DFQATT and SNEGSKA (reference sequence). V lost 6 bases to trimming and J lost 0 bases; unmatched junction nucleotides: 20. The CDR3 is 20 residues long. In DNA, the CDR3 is TGCAGTGCCCCCCCTGGGGGGCTAGCGGGGCCCAACGCGAACACCGGGGAGCTGTTTTTT. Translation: CSAPPGGLAGPNANTGELFF.

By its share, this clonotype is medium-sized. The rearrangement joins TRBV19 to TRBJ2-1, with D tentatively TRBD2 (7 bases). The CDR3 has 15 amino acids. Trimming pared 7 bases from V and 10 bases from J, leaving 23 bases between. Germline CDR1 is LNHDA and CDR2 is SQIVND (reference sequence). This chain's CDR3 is CASTPGTRGGVEQFF. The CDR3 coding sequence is TGTGCCAGTACCCCCGGGACTCGAGGGGGGGTAGAGCAGTTCTTC.

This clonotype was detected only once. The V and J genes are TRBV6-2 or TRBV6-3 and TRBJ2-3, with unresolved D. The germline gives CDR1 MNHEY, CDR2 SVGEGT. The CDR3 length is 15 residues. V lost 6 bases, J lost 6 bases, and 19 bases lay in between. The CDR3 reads CASRDRTSPSDTQYF. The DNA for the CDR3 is TGTGCCAGCAGGGATCGTACAAGCCCCTCCGATACGCAGTATTTT.

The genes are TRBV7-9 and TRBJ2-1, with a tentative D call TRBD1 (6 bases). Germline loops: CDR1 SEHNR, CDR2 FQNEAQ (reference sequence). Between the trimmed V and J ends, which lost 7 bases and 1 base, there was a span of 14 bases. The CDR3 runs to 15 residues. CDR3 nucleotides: TGTGCCAGCAATCCGAACAGGGAGTCCTACAATGAGCAGTTCTTC. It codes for CASNPNRESYNEQFF.

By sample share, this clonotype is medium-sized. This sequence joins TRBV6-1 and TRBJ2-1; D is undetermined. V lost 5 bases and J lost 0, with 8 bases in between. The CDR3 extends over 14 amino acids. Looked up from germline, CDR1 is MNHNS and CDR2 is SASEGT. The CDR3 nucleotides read TGTGCCAGCAGTCTCCTGAGCTCCTACAATGAGCAGTTCTTC. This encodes CASSLLSSYNEQFF.

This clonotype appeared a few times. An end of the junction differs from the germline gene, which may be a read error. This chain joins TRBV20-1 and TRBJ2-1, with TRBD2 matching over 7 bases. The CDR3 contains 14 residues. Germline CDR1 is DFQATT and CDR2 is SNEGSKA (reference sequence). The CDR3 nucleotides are TGCAGTGCTAGAGGGGGGGGAGGGAACAATGAGCAGTTCTTT. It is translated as CSARGGGGNNEQFF.

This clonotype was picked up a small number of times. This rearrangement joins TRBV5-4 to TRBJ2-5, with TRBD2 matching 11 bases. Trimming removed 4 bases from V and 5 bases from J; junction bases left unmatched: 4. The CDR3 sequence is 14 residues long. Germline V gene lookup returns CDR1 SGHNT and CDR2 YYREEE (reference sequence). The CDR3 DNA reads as TGTGCCAGCAGCCCTAGCGGGAGGAGGGAGACCCAGTACTTC. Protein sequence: CASSPSGRRETQYF.

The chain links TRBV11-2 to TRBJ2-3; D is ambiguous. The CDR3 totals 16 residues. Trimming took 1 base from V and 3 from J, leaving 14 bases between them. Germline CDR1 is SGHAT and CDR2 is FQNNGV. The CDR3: CASSLGPAVVTDTQYF. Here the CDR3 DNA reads TGTGCCAGCAGCTTAGGGCCCGCAGTTGTTACAGATACGCAGTATTTT. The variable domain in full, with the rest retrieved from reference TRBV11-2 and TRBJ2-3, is EAGVAQSPRYKIIEKRQSVAFWCNPISGHATLYWYQQILGQGPKLLIQFQNNGVVDDSQLPKDRFSAERLKGVDSTLKIQPAKLEDSAVYLCASSLGPAVVTDTQYFGPGTRLTVL.

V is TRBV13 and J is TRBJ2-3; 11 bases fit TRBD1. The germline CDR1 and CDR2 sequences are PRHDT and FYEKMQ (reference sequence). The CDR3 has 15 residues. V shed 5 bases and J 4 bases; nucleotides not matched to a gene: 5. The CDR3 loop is CASSGTGGYSDTQYF. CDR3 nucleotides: TGTGCCAGCAGCGGGACAGGGGGTTATTCAGATACGCAGTATTTT.

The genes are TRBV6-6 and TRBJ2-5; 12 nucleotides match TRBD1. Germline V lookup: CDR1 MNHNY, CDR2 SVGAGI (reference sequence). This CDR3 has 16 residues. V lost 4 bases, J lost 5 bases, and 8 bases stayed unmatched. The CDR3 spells CASSSAGTGGRETQYF. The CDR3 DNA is TGTGCCAGCAGTTCAGCCGGGACAGGGGGCCGGGAGACCCAGTACTTC.

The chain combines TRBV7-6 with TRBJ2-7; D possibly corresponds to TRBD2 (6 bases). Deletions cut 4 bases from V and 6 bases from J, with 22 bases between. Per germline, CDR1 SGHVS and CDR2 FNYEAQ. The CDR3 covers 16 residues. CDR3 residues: CASSSTSTGLGGEQYF. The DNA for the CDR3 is TGTGCCAGCAGCTCCACATCTACGGGACTCGGGGGCGAGCAGTACTTC.

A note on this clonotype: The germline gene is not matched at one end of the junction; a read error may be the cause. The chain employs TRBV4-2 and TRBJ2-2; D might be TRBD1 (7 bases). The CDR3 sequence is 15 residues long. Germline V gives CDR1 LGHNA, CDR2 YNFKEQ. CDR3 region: CASSQESGGTGELFF. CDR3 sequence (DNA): TGCGCCAGCAGCCAAGAGTCAGGGGGGACCGGGGAGCTGTTTTTT.